This T cell receptor (beta chain) was found in a study of shared clonotypes between healthy human individuals. Findings and limits, study-wide: A generally larger estimated richness was seen in naive subsets than in memory subsets. The study found roughly 5% of naive CD4 clonotypes shared across a handful of donors.

This clone has just one count. As yet, its antigen is unknown. Per the authors' pipeline: ImmunoSEQ sequences covered only the junction and lacked quality scores; filtering therefore differed. Assay used: immunoSEQ multiplex PCR; TCRdb lists only in-frame clones, some missing. V, J and clone size reflect that table, while D and trimming were determined from the DNA. The table includes over a million clones, approximately 78% detected once. CDR3 length: 18 residues. V was pared by 0 bases and J by 4 bases, with 11 bases of the junction left unmatched. Germline V gives CDR1 MNHEY, CDR2 SMNVEV (reference sequence).

V usage is TRBV27 and J usage is TRBJ2-5; 10 bases line up with TRBD2. The sequencing input was memory CD4+ T cells from PBMCs. As to subset: CD45RA-negative fraction. The origin of this receptor is a man between 18 and 35 years old in good health. Some clones in this sample may be carry-over from other donors' samples. For the CDR3, the DNA is TGTGCCAGCAGTTTATCGACGCCTAGCGGGAGCGGGGGAGAGACCCAGTACTTC. It translates to CASSLSTPSGSGGETQYF.